Below are 29 T cell receptor beta chains sequenced from a single sample in a study of response to subunit inactivated influenza vaccine. TCRdb ran MiXCR on the RT-PCR reads and lists one entry per CDR3 protein. The table has roughly 670,000 distinct CDR3 sequences, around 15% seen once. Source: PBMCs from blood, taken roughly 2 weeks before vaccination. The receptor set was obtained from a man over 45 who received an inactivated influenza vaccine.

This clonotype was counted only a few times. V and J are TRBV20-1 and TRBJ1-5; D is ambiguous. V was trimmed by 3 bases and J by 2 bases, leaving 14 bases between them. Germline V lookup: CDR1 DFQATT, CDR2 SNEGSKA (reference sequence). The CDR3 is made up of 15 amino acids. This CDR3 is CSASGWGEGNQPQHF. Here the CDR3 DNA reads TGCAGTGCTAGTGGGTGGGGAGAGGGCAATCAGCCCCAGCATTTT.

This clonotype came up a few times. The V gene is TRBV20-1, the J gene TRBJ2-1, with D maybe TRBD2 (6 bases). This CDR3 comprises 15 residues. Germline lookup yields CDR1 DFQATT and CDR2 SNEGSKA (reference sequence). The V gene lost 0 bases and the J gene lost 2 bases, with 11 bases spanning the gap. The CDR3 here is CSARDGTGAYNEQFF. CDR3 DNA sequence: TGCAGTGCTAGAGATGGGACGGGAGCCTACAATGAGCAGTTCTTC.

This clonotype was seen repeatedly, ten times or more. This sequence joins TRBV30 and TRBJ2-7, with TRBD1 matching over 7 bases. There are 14 residues in the CDR3. Germline lookup yields CDR1 GTSNPN and CDR2 SVGIG (reference sequence). The V segment lost 2 bases and the J segment 1 base; nucleotides outside the gene matches: 5. The CDR3 loop reads CAWSIGTVSYEQYF. The CDR3 DNA follows: TGTGCCTGGAGTATCGGGACAGTTTCCTACGAGCAGTACTTC.

In this sample, this clonotype turned up a few times. This chain connects TRBV3-1 to TRBJ2-7; D is perhaps TRBD2 (6 bases). V was trimmed by 7 bases and J by 2 bases, leaving 18 bases between them. Germline lookup yields CDR1 LGHDT and CDR2 YNNKEL (reference sequence). This CDR3 comprises 15 residues. The CDR3 is CASTLGAGSTYEQYF. The CDR3 bases are TGTGCCAGCACCCTCGGGGCGGGATCAACCTACGAGCAGTACTTC.

The rearrangement joins TRBV5-5 to TRBJ2-1; D remains ambiguous. Looked up from germline, CDR1 is SGHKS and CDR2 is YYEKEE (reference sequence). Trimming took off 0 bases at V and 2 bases at J, with 12 bases between the two ends. The CDR3 sequence is 16 residues long. The CDR3 sequence: CASSLGPEIAYNEQFF. The CDR3 DNA reads TGTGCCAGCAGCTTGGGTCCGGAAATCGCCTACAATGAGCAGTTCTTC.

The J gene is TRBJ2-1, the V gene TRBV6-2 or TRBV6-3; the D is unclear. Trimming took 3 bases from V and 9 from J, leaving 6 bases between them. Germline CDR1 is MNHEY and CDR2 is SVGEGT. This CDR3 comprises 11 residues. CDR3 region: CASSYRAEQFF. DNA for the CDR3: TGTGCCAGCAGTTATCGCGCTGAGCAGTTCTTC.

The V call is TRBV5-1, the J call TRBJ2-7; 10 bases are a match to TRBD1. J gave up 5 bases and V 1 base, and 3 bases lay outside the gene matches. This CDR3 contains 14 residues. The germline CDR1 and CDR2 sequences are SGHRS and YFSETQ. The CDR3 is CASSLLGTGDEQYF. Written as DNA, the CDR3 is TGCGCCAGCAGCTTGCTCGGGACAGGGGACGAGCAGTACTTC.

This clonotype was found a few times. This chain connects TRBV6-4 to TRBJ2-1; the D gene is possibly TRBD2 (6 bases). Germline assignment: CDR1 MRHNA and CDR2 SNTAGT. The CDR3 is 18 amino acids. V gave up 5 bases and J gave up 0 bases, with 20 bases separating them. The CDR3 reads CASSTIGGLPYSYNEQFF. The CDR3 DNA reads as TGTGCCAGCAGTACGATTGGGGGACTTCCTTACTCCTACAATGAGCAGTTCTTC.

The chain employs TRBV20-1 and TRBJ2-5; possibly TRBD1 for D (5 bases). The CDR3 length is 13 residues. Trimming took 2 bases from V and 4 from J, leaving 11 bases between them. CDR1 is DFQATT, CDR2 SNEGSKA, per germline (reference sequence). The CDR3 loop reads CSARNQGGETQYF. CDR3 coding DNA: TGCAGTGCTAGAAATCAGGGTGGAGAGACCCAGTACTTC.

This clonotype has only a few counts. The chain employs TRBV7-9 and TRBJ1-1; the D is unclear. Germline CDR1 is SEHNR and CDR2 is FQNEAQ (reference sequence). The CDR3 is made up of 12 amino acids. The V gene lost 1 base and the J gene lost 11 bases, with 11 bases spanning the gap. The CDR3 region is CASSLESGRAFF. CDR3 nucleotides: TGTGCCAGCAGCTTAGAATCGGGTCGGGCTTTCTTT.

This clonotype has just a few counts. V is TRBV6-1 and J is TRBJ2-3, with 9 bases that match TRBD2. This CDR3 is built from 17 residues. V lost 5 bases, J lost 4 bases, and 13 bases stayed unmatched. In germline, CDR1 is MNHNS, CDR2 SASEGT. Written as DNA, the CDR3 is TGTGCCAGCAGTAATCCCGCGGGGGGGTCCAGCCCAGATACGCAGTATTTT. Amino acid sequence: CASSNPAGGSSPDTQYF.

This rearrangement joins TRBV6-2 or TRBV6-3 to TRBJ2-1, with 8 bases matching TRBD1. In germline, CDR1 is MNHEY, CDR2 SVGEGT. The V and J ends lost 8 bases and 0 bases, in that order; junction bases with no gene match: 21. This CDR3 is 20 amino acids long. Here the CDR3 DNA reads TGTGCCAGCCTCCCCTCCTGGTCGACAGGGGTCTTAAGCTCCTACAATGAGCAGTTCTTC. The encoded protein is CASLPSWSTGVLSSYNEQFF.

The table lists this clonotype with many counts. The V and J genes are TRBV29-1 and TRBJ2-3; 7 nucleotides line up with TRBD1. CDR1 SQVTM and CDR2 ANQGSEA come from the germline V gene. The CDR3 is 14 residues long. With V trimmed by 6 bases and J by 2 bases, 8 bases remained unmatched. CDR3 nucleotide sequence: TGCAGCGTGGGGACAGCGGCGTACACAGATACGCAGTATTTT. It yields the protein CSVGTAAYTDTQYF.

The V call is TRBV19, the J call TRBJ1-5; 7 bases agree with TRBD1. The CDR3 runs 15 residues. The V gene's germline CDR1 is LNHDA and CDR2 SQIVND (reference sequence). J was trimmed by 9 bases and V by 0 bases; bases with no gene match: 8. CDR3 region: CASSIEGGGFRPQHF. CDR3 bases: TGTGCCAGTAGTATAGAAGGGGGCGGTTTTCGGCCCCAGCATTTT. Based on the CDR3 plus reference TRBV19 and TRBJ1-5, the full variable domain is DGGITQSPKYLFRKEGQNVTLSCEQNLNHDAMYWYRQDPGQGLRLIYYSQIVNDFQKGDIAEGYSVSREKKESFPLTVTSAQKNPTAFYLCASSIEGGGFRPQHFGDGTRLSIL.

There are a few counts of this clonotype. The chain joins TRBV20-1 to TRBJ2-3, with TRBD2 matching over 9 bases. The ends lost 2 bases at V and 6 bases at J; junction bases unmatched: 6. CDR1 and CDR2 from the germline V gene are DFQATT and SNEGSKA (reference sequence). The CDR3 covers 14 residues. The CDR3 coding sequence is TGCAGTGCTAGACAGGCTAGCGGGGTGGATACGCAGTATTTT. Amino acid sequence: CSARQASGVDTQYF.

The chain combines TRBV29-1 with TRBJ2-7, with 11 bases matching TRBD2. Looked up from germline, CDR1 is SQVTM and CDR2 is ANQGSEA. Losses at the gene ends were 5 bases for V and 6 bases for J; bases not matched to a gene: 6. CDR3 size: 13 residues. The CDR3 sequence: CSVKRTSGFEQYF. CDR3 DNA: TGCAGCGTTAAGCGGACTAGCGGGTTCGAGCAGTACTTC.

This clonotype showed up many times. The chain employs TRBV6-1 and TRBJ2-3; D remains ambiguous. The CDR3 consists of 14 residues. V was pared by 4 bases and J by 0 bases, with 8 bases between. Germline assignment: CDR1 MNHNS and CDR2 SASEGT. CDR3 DNA sequence: TGTGCCAGCAGTGTTGTGCGGAGCACAGATACGCAGTATTTT. This translates into CASSVVRSTDTQYF.

This clonotype was seen repeatedly, ten times or more. This chain links TRBV7-2 with TRBJ1-2; TRBD1 agrees at 9 bases. The CDR3 runs to 14 residues. V lost 4 bases and J lost 6; bases outside the gene matches: 6. Germline CDR1 SGHTA, CDR2 FQGNSA. The CDR3 bases are TGTGCCAGCAGCTACCCGGGACAGGGTGATGGCTACACCTTC. Protein: CASSYPGQGDGYTF.

J is TRBJ2-5 and V is TRBV6-1; 7 positions agree with TRBD1. The CDR3 has 15 amino acids. Germline CDR1 reads MNHNS; CDR2 reads SASEGT. After removal of 3 bases from V and 5 bases from J, the junction contained 9 bases not matched to a gene. CDR3 loop: CASSDPQGVGETQYF. In nucleotides, the CDR3 is TGTGCCAGCAGTGATCCTCAGGGGGTTGGTGAGACCCAGTACTTC.

The CDR3 nucleotides are TGTGCCAGCAGCCTACTTATCGGGGGCACTGGGGCCAACGTCCTGACTTTC. This gives the protein CASSLLIGGTGANVLTF. The J gene is TRBJ2-6, the V gene TRBV13; perhaps D is TRBD1 or TRBD2 (6 bases each). Germline V gives CDR1 PRHDT, CDR2 FYEKMQ (reference sequence). The CDR3 extends over 17 amino acids. Trimming removed 5 bases at V and 2 bases at J, with 16 bases between.

With regard to this clonotype: Mismatch with germline at one junction end may stem from a read error. The rearrangement joins TRBV6-5 to TRBJ1-5; D might be TRBD1 (5 bases). CDR1 and CDR2 (germline): MNHEY, SVGAGI. This CDR3 has 17 residues. CDR3 nucleotides: TGTGCCAACAGTTACCAACCGAGCCCCGTTGCAGGGCAGCCCCAGCATTTT. Its translation: CANSYQPSPVAGQPQHF.

This chain joins TRBV7-9 and TRBJ2-7; D unclear. Germline V gene data show CDR1 as SEHNR and CDR2 as FQNEAQ (reference sequence). This CDR3 spans 11 amino acids. V was pared by 1 base and J by 9 bases, with 7 bases between. The CDR3 here is CASSLESRQYF. In DNA, the CDR3 is TGTGCCAGCAGCTTAGAATCCCGGCAGTACTTC.

This clonotype was observed a few times. This chain joins TRBV7-9 and TRBJ1-1; TRBD1 agrees at 8 bases. V was clipped by 5 bases and J by 9 bases; unmatched bases: 8. The V gene's germline CDR1 is SEHNR and CDR2 FQNEAQ (reference sequence). The CDR3 length is 13 residues. CDR3 DNA sequence: TGTGCCAGCAGCGTGGAACAGGGGGGCAAAGCTTTCTTT. It encodes CASSVEQGGKAFF.

The gene calls are TRBV11-2 and TRBJ2-2; TRBD1 or TRBD2 may be the D gene (6 bases each). The ends were cut back, 5 bases at V and 1 base at J, with 17 bases in the middle. The CDR3 runs to 17 residues. Germline CDR1 is SGHAT and CDR2 is FQNNGV. The CDR3 region is CASSPPWGRGNTGELFF. CDR3 nucleotides: TGTGCCAGCAGCCCCCCCTGGGGGCGGGGGAACACCGGGGAGCTGTTTTTT.

The chain is built from TRBV15 and TRBJ2-1; D gene ambiguous. The ends were cut back, 5 bases at V and 2 bases at J, with 10 bases in the middle. CDR3 length: 14 residues. Germline V gene sequence: CDR1 LNHNV, CDR2 YYDKDF (reference sequence). The CDR3: CATSLVNPYNEQFF. The CDR3, as DNA: TGTGCCACCAGCTTAGTGAACCCCTACAATGAGCAGTTCTTC.

The chain has TRBV20-1 and TRBJ2-5, with 11 positions matching TRBD2. Germline loops: CDR1 DFQATT, CDR2 SNEGSKA (reference sequence). The CDR3 is 15 residues long. Trimming removed 5 bases from V and 7 bases from J; junction bases left unmatched: 12. The CDR3 spells CSAGTTSGGRGTQYF. As DNA, the CDR3 is TGCAGTGCTGGTACTACTAGCGGGGGACGGGGGACCCAGTACTTC.

A few counts support this clonotype. This chain links TRBV28 with TRBJ1-2; the match to TRBD1 covers 11 bases. Germline assignment: CDR1 MDHEN and CDR2 SYDVKM. The CDR3 contains 15 residues. The trim removed 7 bases at V and 7 bases at J, leaving 11 bases unmatched. CDR3 amino acids: CASTKSGTGGSGYTF. CDR3 nucleotide sequence: TGTGCCAGCACCAAATCCGGGACAGGGGGTTCTGGCTACACCTTC.

This chain connects TRBV7-6 to TRBJ1-3, with D tentatively TRBD1 (5 bases). This CDR3 has 16 residues. V was shortened by 3 bases and J by 0 bases, with 12 bases between the two germline ends. The V gene's germline CDR1 is SGHVS and CDR2 FNYEAQ. The CDR3 nucleotides are TGTGCCAGCAGCTTGGGGGGGTTAAGCTCTGGAAACACCATATATTTT. Translation: CASSLGGLSSGNTIYF.

A remark on this clonotype: An end of the junction does not agree with germline; a read error may underlie this. The chain employs TRBV7-2 and TRBJ2-3; 10 nucleotides align to TRBD2. The germline CDR1 and CDR2 sequences are SGHTA and FQGNSA. The CDR3 loop spans 13 amino acids. CDR3 in amino acids: CASSLARAGGPNF. The CDR3 DNA reads TGTGCCAGCAGCTTAGCAAGAGCGGGAGGGCCGAATTTT. Based on the CDR3 plus reference TRBV7-2 and TRBJ2-3, the full variable domain is GAGVSQSPSNKVTEKGKDVELRCDPISGHTALYWYRQSLGQGLEFLIYFQGNSAPDKSGLPSDRFSAERTGGSVSTLTIQRTQQEDSAVYLCASSLARAGGPNFGPGTRLTVL.